Listed below are T cell receptor beta chains from one sample, sequenced in a study of identifying expanded T cells in peripheral blood. This table comes from immunoSEQ multiplex PCR, and its TCRdb copy is limited to in-frame clones, with some not included. The table has about 78,000 clones, 70% to 90% seen once; the top ten hold 15% to 20%. The sequenced sample consisted of blood. These receptors were collected from a person aged 18 to 75 in good health. Each CDR3 is given with its conserved first and last residue. The D gene is left open where the match is weak. Clone size is stated in some rows and not others, as once, few, many or a class when expanded.

abundance	v_gene	d_gene	j_gene	CDR3nt	CDR3aa
.	TRBV2	.	TRBJ2-7	TGTGCCAGCAGTGAACCCCCTAACTCCTACGAGCAGTACTTC	CASSEPPNSYEQYF
once	TRBV5-1	.	TRBJ1-1	TGCGCCAGCAGCTTGTCCCTGAACACTGAAGCTTTCTTT	CASSLSLNTEAFF
.	TRBV28	.	TRBJ2-2	TGTGCCAGCGGCGTTCGAGGGGCGGAGGGCACCGGGGAGCTGTTTTTT	CASGVRGAEGTGELFF
.	TRBV11-1	.	TRBJ2-3	TGTGCCAGCAGCCCCGACACTTCAGATACGCAGTATTTT	CASSPDTSDTQYF
.	TRBV11-2	TRBD2	TRBJ2-7	TGTGCCAGCAGCTTAGTGGGACTAGCGGGAGGGCCTCAAAGTTACGAGCAGTACTTC	CASSLVGLAGGPQSYEQYF
.	TRBV7-7	TRBD1	TRBJ2-5	TGTGCTAGCAGCTCGACAGGGGGCGGAGAGACCCAGTACTTC	CASSSTGGGETQYF
.	TRBV9	.	TRBJ2-7	TGTGCCAGCAGCGTAGGGGAAGGGACAATCTACGAGCAGTACTTC	CASSVGEGTIYEQYF
.	TRBV28	.	TRBJ2-3	TGTGCCAGCATACCCCCGACAGAAACGGATACGCAGTATTTT	CASIPPTETDTQYF
.	TRBV7-6	.	TRBJ1-1	TGTGCCAGCAGCTTAGCGAATCAGAACACTGAAGCTTTCTTT	CASSLANQNTEAFF
.	TRBV5-5	.	TRBJ2-7	TGTGCCAGCAGCTTGGGACCTCAGGGGTACTACGAGCAGTACTTC	CASSLGPQGYYEQYF
.	TRBV6-6	TRBD1	TRBJ2-1	TGTGCCAGCAGTTCCGACAGGGAGTTGAATGAGCAGTTCTTC	CASSSDRELNEQFF
once	TRBV2	.	TRBJ2-3	TGTGCCAGCAGTGTGCGGTCCTCGTTAGATACGCAGTATTTT	CASSVRSSLDTQYF
.	TRBV7-3	TRBD1	TRBJ2-7	TGTGCCAGCAGCGTTTCCGGGACAGGGAACTCCTACGAGCAGTACTTC	CASSVSGTGNSYEQYF
.	TRBV6-1	TRBD1	TRBJ2-6	TGTGCCAGCAGTGGGGAACAGGGGGCCACTTTCTCTGGGGCCAACGTCCTGACTTTC	CASSGEQGATFSGANVLTF
.	TRBV4-1	.	TRBJ1-1	TGCGCCAGCAGCCCTTATCAGGTGAACACTGAAGCTTTCTTT	CASSPYQVNTEAFF
.	TRBV4-3	.	TRBJ1-2	TGCGCCAGCAGCCAAGATAGGGCTCCCTATGGCTACACCTTC	CASSQDRAPYGYTF
few	TRBV10-3	.	TRBJ1-4	TGTGCCATCAGTGTAGGGGTTGGGGAAAAACTGTTTTTT	CAISVGVGEKLFF
.	TRBV27	TRBD2	TRBJ2-5	TGTGCCAGCAGCCCTCGTACCGGGGGGAGTCAAGAGACCCAGTACTTC	CASSPRTGGSQETQYF